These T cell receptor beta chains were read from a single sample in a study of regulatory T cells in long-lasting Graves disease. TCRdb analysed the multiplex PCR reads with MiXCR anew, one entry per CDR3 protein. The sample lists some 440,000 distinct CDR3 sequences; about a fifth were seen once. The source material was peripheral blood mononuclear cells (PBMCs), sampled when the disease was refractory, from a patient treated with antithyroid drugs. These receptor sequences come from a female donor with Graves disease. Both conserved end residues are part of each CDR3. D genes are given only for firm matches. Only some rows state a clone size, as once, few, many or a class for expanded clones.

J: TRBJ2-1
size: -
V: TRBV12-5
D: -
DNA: TGTGCTAGTGGTTTGGTAACGGGTCGGGGACGCTACAATGAGCAGTTCTTC
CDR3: CASGLVTGRGRYNEQFF

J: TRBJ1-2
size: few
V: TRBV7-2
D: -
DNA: TGTGCCAGCAGCAAAGAGGGACAAGGTGGCTACACCTTC
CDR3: CASSKEGQGGYTF

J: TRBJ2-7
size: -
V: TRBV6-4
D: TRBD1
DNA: TGTGCCAGCAAGGAGACCCCGGGACAGGGGTACGAGCAGTACTTC
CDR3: CASKETPGQGYEQYF

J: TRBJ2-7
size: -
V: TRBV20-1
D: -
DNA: TGCAGTGCTAGAGATACCGTCTTCTACGAGCAGTACTTC
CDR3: CSARDTVFYEQYF

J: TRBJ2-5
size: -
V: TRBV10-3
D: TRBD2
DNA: TGTGCCATCAGTTCATTAGCGGGGGCTGGAAAGACCCAGTACTTC
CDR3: CAISSLAGAGKTQYF

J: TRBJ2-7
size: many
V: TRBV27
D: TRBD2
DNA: TGTGCCAGCAGTTTAGACGCGGGAGATCCCGACGAGCAGTACTTC
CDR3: CASSLDAGDPDEQYF

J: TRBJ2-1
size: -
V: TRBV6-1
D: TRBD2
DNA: TGTGCCAGCAGCGACGGGACTACCAATGAGCAGTTCTTC
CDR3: CASSDGTTNEQFF

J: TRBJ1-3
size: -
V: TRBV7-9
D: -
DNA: TGTGCCAGCAGCTTAGCGACTGGGGGCGGAAACACCATATATTTT
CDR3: CASSLATGGGNTIYF

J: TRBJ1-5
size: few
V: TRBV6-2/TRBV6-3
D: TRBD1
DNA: TGTGCCAGCTGGGCCGGGACAGGGGGCCGCAATCAGCCCCAGCATTTT
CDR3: CASWAGTGGRNQPQHF

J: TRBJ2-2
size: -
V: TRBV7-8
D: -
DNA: TGTGCCAGCAGCCGACTTAGTCACGGGGAGCTGTTTTTT
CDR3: CASSRLSHGELFF